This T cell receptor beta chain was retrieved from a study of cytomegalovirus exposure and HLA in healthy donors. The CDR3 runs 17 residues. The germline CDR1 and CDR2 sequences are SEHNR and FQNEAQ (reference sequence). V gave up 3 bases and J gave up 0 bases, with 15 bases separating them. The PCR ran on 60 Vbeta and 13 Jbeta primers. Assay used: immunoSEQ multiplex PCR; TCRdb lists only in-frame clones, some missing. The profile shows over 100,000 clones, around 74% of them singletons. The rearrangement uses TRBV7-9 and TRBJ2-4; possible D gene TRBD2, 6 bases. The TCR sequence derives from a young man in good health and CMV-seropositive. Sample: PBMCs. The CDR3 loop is CASSLSPGDLAKNIQYF. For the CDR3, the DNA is TGTGCCAGCAGCTTGTCTCCGGGGGACCTAGCCAAAAACATTCAGTACTTC.